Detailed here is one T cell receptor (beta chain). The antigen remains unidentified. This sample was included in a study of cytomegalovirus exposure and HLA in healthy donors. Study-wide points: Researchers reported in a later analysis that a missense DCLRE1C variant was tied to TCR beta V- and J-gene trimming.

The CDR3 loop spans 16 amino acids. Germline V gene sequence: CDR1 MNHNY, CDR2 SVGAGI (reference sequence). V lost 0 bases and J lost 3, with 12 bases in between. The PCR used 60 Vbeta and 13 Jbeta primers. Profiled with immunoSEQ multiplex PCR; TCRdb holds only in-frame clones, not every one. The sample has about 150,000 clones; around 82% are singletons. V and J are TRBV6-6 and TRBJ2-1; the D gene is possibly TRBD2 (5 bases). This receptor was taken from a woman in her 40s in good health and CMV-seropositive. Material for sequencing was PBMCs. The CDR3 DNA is TGTGCCAGCAGTTACTCGACGGGGTACGTCTACAATGAGCAGTTCTTC. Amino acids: CASSYSTGYVYNEQFF.